These 11 T cell receptor beta chains share one sample of origin, sequenced in a study of blood T cells in healthy people across ages (dated by TCRdb to between 2015 and 2017). Library preparation employed 5' RACE. The sample was run on an Illumina HiSeq 2500. A second roughly 6 to 12 cycle PCR used a sample-barcoded 5' primer and a J-beta primer mix. In TCRdb, the public reads were trimmed at Q25 with fastp and aligned with MiXCR, with productive beta chains retained. Entries are consolidated by CDR3 protein sequence, retaining the most common genes and DNA. This sample is represented by about 1,500,000 distinct CDR3 sequences; approximately 30% of them were singletons. The ten biggest clones cover about 7.7% of the sample. The sample taken for sequencing was blood. The receptors were gathered from a woman aged 25 to 39 in good health.

This clonotype appeared a few times. It is likely a read error, because the conserved phenylalanine at the end of the CDR3 is missing. The chain joins TRBV5-5 to TRBJ2-5; tentatively, D is TRBD1 (6 bases). The CDR3 is 14 amino acids. CDR1 SGHKS and CDR2 YYEKEE come from the germline V gene (reference sequence). Trimming pared 0 bases from V and 5 bases from J, leaving 11 bases between. The CDR3: CASSLGGPWETQYY. The CDR3 DNA sequence: TGTGCCAGCAGCTTGGGGGGGCCTTGGGAGACCCAGTACTAC.

This clonotype was seen a handful of times. One end of the junction fails to match germline, which may point to a read error. The J gene is TRBJ2-3, the V gene TRBV5-1; TRBD1 matches 8 bases. Germline V CDR1 and CDR2: SGHRS, YFSETQ. This CDR3 is 17 amino acids long. The CDR3 is CTSSRATGTGGTDTQYF. The CDR3 region has the DNA TGCACCAGCAGCAGGGCTACCGGGACAGGAGGCACAGATACGCAGTATTTT.

The chain couples TRBV7-8 to TRBJ1-5; the D is unclear. Germline V gives CDR1 SGHVS, CDR2 FQNEAQ. Trimming removed 8 bases from V and 3 bases from J, with 11 bases in between. The CDR3 totals 13 residues. The CDR3 sequence: CASSPEVNQPQHF. Written as DNA, the CDR3 is TGTGCCAGCTCACCAGAAGTCAATCAGCCCCAGCATTTT.

This clonotype appeared a few times. The chain combines TRBV15 with TRBJ2-7; 7 bases are shared with TRBD1. CDR3 size: 13 residues. V lost 6 bases and J lost 0; bases outside the gene matches: 2. Germline V gene lookup returns CDR1 LNHNV and CDR2 YYDKDF (reference sequence). Written as DNA, the CDR3 is TGTGCCACCAGGGGGGACAGCTCCTACGAGCAGTACTTC. Translated: CATRGDSSYEQYF.

V is TRBV28 and J is TRBJ2-1; 9 bases match TRBD2. After removal of 6 bases from V and 9 bases from J, the junction contained 21 bases not matched to a gene. The CDR3 runs to 18 residues. Germline V gene lookup returns CDR1 MDHEN and CDR2 SYDVKM. CDR3 sequence reads: CASRPKISRAGGPGEQFF. The CDR3 bases are TGTGCCAGCAGACCAAAAATTTCCAGGGCGGGGGGGCCCGGTGAGCAGTTCTTC.

The rearrangement uses TRBV5-6 and TRBJ2-1, with TRBD2 as a possible D gene (7 bases). With 5 bases removed from V and 9 bases from J, the gap between germline ends came to 24 bases. The CDR3 is 16 residues long. CDR1 is SGHDT and CDR2 is YYEEEE in the germline V gene. Written as DNA, the CDR3 is TGTGCCAGCAGGCGGGGGCAGAGATACAGTTTGGGTGAGCAGTTCTTC. This codes for CASRRGQRYSLGEQFF.

This chain connects TRBV12-3 or TRBV12-4 to TRBJ2-7, with D maybe TRBD2 (6 bases). This CDR3 spans 13 amino acids. The V end lost 6 bases, the J end lost 6 bases, and 15 bases lay between the germline ends. DNA for the CDR3: TGTGCCAGCAGCCTCGGAGGGAGTCGCGAGCAGTACTTC. Encoded protein: CASSLGGSREQYF.

The table lists this clonotype with a few counts. The rearrangement links TRBV29-1 to TRBJ1-4; TRBD1 aligns across 9 bases. This CDR3 spans 12 amino acids. CDR1 and CDR2 from the germline V gene are SQVTM and ANQGSEA. V was clipped by 6 bases and J by 7 bases; unmatched bases: 3. CDR3 in amino acids: CSVGQGSEKLFF. For the CDR3, the DNA is TGCAGCGTCGGACAGGGGAGTGAAAAACTGTTTTTT.

The chain couples TRBV18 to TRBJ1-1; D unresolved. V shed 2 bases and J shed 6 bases, with 16 bases lying between them. The CDR3 is 15 residues long. Germline values: CDR1 KGHSH, CDR2 LQKENI. CDR3 DNA: TGTGCCAGCTCACCAGGCTCCGGGAGCATCTCTGAAGCTTTCTTT. Translating it yields CASSPGSGSISEAFF.

V and J are TRBV21-1 and TRBJ1-2. TRBV21-1 is flagged as a pseudogene. The CDR3 totals 14 residues. Here the CDR3 reads CASSKGPLNYGYTF. CDR3 DNA: TGTGCCAGCAGCAAAGGGCCCCTCAACTATGGCTACACCTTC.

This rearrangement joins TRBV6-5 to TRBJ2-1; TRBD2 matches 7 bases. V lost 5 bases and J lost 10; bases outside the gene matches: 14. Germline lookup yields CDR1 MNHEY and CDR2 SVGAGI. CDR3 length: 15 amino acids. CDR3 coding DNA: TGTGCCAGCAGTGTCTCCGTCACGGGGGGTGGCGAGCAGTTCTTC. Its protein is CASSVSVTGGGEQFF.